The 22 T cell receptor beta chains given below trace back to one sample, sequenced in a study of OX40 agonist ivuxolimab in advanced cancers. Repertoires were generated with immunoSEQ multiplex PCR, while TCRdb's copy carries only in-frame clones and drops some. Of around 20,000 clones detected, more than 65% appear once; the ten largest clones hold approximately 9.6%. The sequenced sample was CD4+ or CD8+ T cells sorted from blood, obtained in a trial of the OX40 agonist ivuxolimab. All receptors come from an adult with an advanced solid tumor such as melanoma, head and neck, liver or kidney cancer.

This chain connects TRBV28 to TRBJ1-5; D ambiguous. The CDR3 runs 15 residues. The germline V gene encodes CDR1 MDHEN and CDR2 SYDVKM. V was clipped by 3 bases and J by 0 bases, with 9 bases between them. The CDR3 sequence is CASSFKRYSNQPQHF. The CDR3 DNA sequence: TGTGCCAGCAGTTTTAAGAGATATAGCAATCAGCCCCAGCATTTT.

Within the sample, this clone is medium-sized. The rearrangement links TRBV19 to TRBJ2-1; a possible D gene is TRBD1 (6 bases). Trimming took off 6 bases at V and 7 bases at J, with 13 bases between the two ends. Germline V gene sequence: CDR1 LNHDA, CDR2 SQIVND (reference sequence). The CDR3 sequence is 13 residues long. CDR3: CASRISGENEQFF. As DNA, the CDR3 is TGTGCCAGTAGAATCTCAGGGGAGAATGAGCAGTTCTTC.

DNA of the CDR3: TGTGCCAGCAGCAAATCCCGGAATAACAGTTGCCTTGACTATGGCTACACCTTC. Translated: CASSKSRNNSCLDYGYTF. The chain is built from TRBV21-1 and TRBJ1-2; TRBD1, the D gene given by the table, was not confirmed from the DNA. TRBV21-1 is labeled a pseudogene. There are 18 residues in the CDR3.

The chain links TRBV21-1 to TRBJ1-2; TRBD1 reflects the table's D call only, with no check against the DNA. TRBV21-1 is shown as a pseudogene. This CDR3 is built from 14 residues. DNA of the CDR3: TGTGCCAGCAGCCTCCAGGGGAAGGAGGATGGCTACACCTTC. Protein sequence: CASSLQGKEDGYTF.

This chain connects TRBV19 to TRBJ2-5; D ambiguous. Trimming took off 5 bases at V and 1 base at J, with 8 bases between the two ends. Germline V gives CDR1 LNHDA, CDR2 SQIVND (reference sequence). The CDR3 consists of 13 residues. Here the CDR3 DNA reads TGTGCCAGTAGTCGGGCGTTCCAAGAGACCCAGTACTTC. Translated: CASSRAFQETQYF.

The chain links TRBV7-2 to TRBJ1-5, with D tentatively TRBD1 (6 bases). Between the trimmed V and J ends, which lost 1 base and 5 bases, there was a span of 12 bases. This CDR3 contains 15 residues. In germline, CDR1 is SGHTA, CDR2 FQGNSA. The CDR3 loop reads CASSLDRESHQPQHF. In DNA form, the CDR3 reads TGTGCCAGCAGCTTAGACAGGGAATCACATCAGCCCCAGCATTTT. The full variable domain, in which reference TRBV7-2 and TRBJ1-5 provide the parts outside the CDR3, is GAGVSQSPSNKVTEKGKDVELRCDPISGHTALYWYRQSLGQGLEFLIYFQGNSAPDKSGLPSDRFSAERTGGSVSTLTIQRTQQEDSAVYLCASSLDRESHQPQHFGDGTRLSIL.

This chain uses TRBV5-1 with TRBJ1-4; 11 nucleotides line up with TRBD1. CDR3 length: 15 residues. J was trimmed by 7 bases and V by 2 bases; bases with no gene match: 4. Germline CDR1 SGHRS, CDR2 YFSETQ. The CDR3 sequence: CASSLPGQGGEKLFF. The CDR3 DNA follows: TGCGCCAGCAGCTTACCGGGACAGGGGGGTGAAAAACTGTTTTTT.

The V gene is TRBV21-1, the J gene TRBJ2-7; the DNA was not compared with TRBD1, the D call given in the table. TRBV21-1 is assigned pseudogene status. This CDR3 has 15 residues. CDR3 DNA: TGTGCCAGCAGCCCACAAAGGGGGAGAGGGAGCGAGCAGTACTTC. As protein: CASSPQRGRGSEQYF.

The chain is built from TRBV11-2 and TRBJ2-3, with TRBD1 identical over 7 bases. Germline V lookup: CDR1 SGHAT, CDR2 FQNNGV. The CDR3 is made up of 14 amino acids. Trimming removed 5 bases from V and 4 bases from J; junction bases left unmatched: 6. The CDR3 nucleotides are TGTGCCAGCAGCCCCACGACAGGGCCAGATACGCAGTATTTT. Encoded protein: CASSPTTGPDTQYF. The variable domain in full, completed from reference TRBV11-2 and TRBJ2-3, reads EAGVAQSPRYKIIEKRQSVAFWCNPISGHATLYWYQQILGQGPKLLIQFQNNGVVDDSQLPKDRFSAERLKGVDSTLKIQPAKLEDSAVYLCASSPTTGPDTQYFGPGTRLTVL.

The chain combines TRBV7-2 with TRBJ1-2; TRBD1 matches 10 bases. CDR3 length equals 16 residues. CDR1 is SGHTA and CDR2 is FQGNSA in the germline V gene. J lost 5 bases, V lost 7 bases, and 13 bases had no gene match. This CDR3 reads CASTPRGRQGAYGYTF. The CDR3 bases are TGTGCCAGCACCCCGAGGGGGAGACAGGGGGCGTATGGCTACACCTTC.

This clone was observed a handful of times. The CDR3 loop reads CASSLGQTQETQYF. For the CDR3, the DNA is TGTGCCAGCAGCTTGGGACAGACCCAAGAGACCCAGTACTTC. V is TRBV7-3 and J is TRBJ2-5, with TRBD1 matching over 7 bases. V gave up 3 bases and J gave up 1 base; unmatched junction bases: 2. Germline values: CDR1 SGHTA, CDR2 FQGTGA. This CDR3 comprises 14 residues.

This rearrangement joins TRBV6-6 to TRBJ1-5; maybe TRBD1 (5 bases). Per the germline V gene, CDR1 is MNHNY and CDR2 is SVGAGI (reference sequence). Trimming pared 2 bases from V and 4 bases from J, leaving 9 bases between. This CDR3 is built from 14 residues. CDR3 region: CASSYQGENQPQHF. CDR3 in DNA: TGTGCCAGCAGTTACCAGGGCGAGAATCAGCCCCAGCATTTT.

This rearrangement joins TRBV6-6 to TRBJ1-2; 9 nucleotides line up with TRBD1. After removal of 2 bases from V and 6 bases from J, the junction contained 7 bases not matched to a gene. The germline gives CDR1 MNHNY, CDR2 SVGAGI (reference sequence). CDR3 length: 15 amino acids. The CDR3 sequence is CASSYPPGQGDGYTF. CDR3 DNA sequence: TGTGCCAGCAGTTACCCCCCGGGACAGGGAGATGGCTACACCTTC.

This chain connects TRBV5-5 to TRBJ1-6, with a possible D match to TRBD1 (5 bases). The germline V gene encodes CDR1 SGHKS and CDR2 YYEKEE (reference sequence). The V and J ends lost 3 bases and 6 bases respectively, with 16 bases between them. The CDR3 sequence is 16 residues long. CDR3 protein: CASSSRVGDGNSPLHF. The CDR3 nucleotides are TGTGCCAGCAGCTCCAGGGTCGGTGATGGTAATTCACCCCTCCACTTT.

The chain links TRBV9 to TRBJ1-4; D uncertain. The ends were cut back, 4 bases at V and 3 bases at J, with 13 bases in the middle. The germline V gene encodes CDR1 SGDLS and CDR2 YYNGEE. The CDR3 is 15 amino acids. Here the CDR3 reads CASSPRMSANEKLFF. CDR3 DNA sequence: TGTGCCAGCAGCCCGAGAATGTCAGCTAATGAAAAACTGTTTTTT.

V is TRBV5-6 and J is TRBJ1-6; possibly TRBD1 for D (5 bases). V shed 1 base and J shed 9 bases, with 11 bases lying between them. Germline V gene sequence: CDR1 SGHDT, CDR2 YYEEEE. The CDR3 runs 14 residues. As DNA, the CDR3 is TGTGCCAGCAGCTTGCCAGGGAGCGGTTCACCCCTCCACTTT. This translates into CASSLPGSGSPLHF.

The rearrangement uses TRBV7-6 and TRBJ2-3, with no clear D. The CDR3 has 12 amino acids. The V end was cut by 6 bases, the J end by 3 bases, with 7 bases between. Germline V gene data show CDR1 as SGHVS and CDR2 as FNYEAQ. This CDR3 reads CASRSGTDTQYF. The CDR3 region has the DNA TGTGCCAGCAGGTCCGGGACAGATACGCAGTATTTT.

The chain recombines TRBV7-3 with TRBJ2-5, with D tentatively TRBD2 (6 bases). Trimming pared 1 base from V and 5 bases from J, leaving 11 bases between. This CDR3 is built from 14 residues. Germline V gene sequence: CDR1 SGHTA, CDR2 FQGTGA. CDR3 in DNA: TGTGCCAGCAGCTTAAACGGGGGTAGGGAGACCCAGTACTTC. Translating gives CASSLNGGRETQYF.

The J gene is TRBJ1-1, the V gene TRBV19; tentative D call: TRBD1 (6 bases). Per germline, CDR1 LNHDA and CDR2 SQIVND (reference sequence). The V and J ends lost 8 bases and 1 base respectively, with 8 bases between them. The CDR3 consists of 12 residues. CDR3 loop: CASLDRNTEAFF. As DNA, the CDR3 is TGTGCCAGTTTGGACAGGAACACTGAAGCTTTCTTT.

CDR3 nucleotides: TGTGCCAGCATCATCCCGGAAGCAGGAAACACCATATATTTT. This encodes CASIIPEAGNTIYF. J is TRBJ1-3 and V is TRBV11-3; no definite D call. Germline-derived CDR1 and CDR2 are SGHNT and YENEEA. This CDR3 contains 14 residues. The V and J ends lost 7 bases and 4 bases respectively, with 14 bases between them.

This rearrangement joins TRBV6-1 to TRBJ2-7; 7 bases are shared with TRBD1. Germline CDR1 is MNHNS and CDR2 is SASEGT. The CDR3 totals 15 residues. The trim removed 6 bases at V and 5 bases at J, leaving 13 bases unmatched. CDR3 protein: CASRVEMGTVHEQYF. DNA for the CDR3: TGTGCCAGCAGGGTGGAAATGGGGACAGTCCACGAGCAGTACTTC.

V and J are TRBV19 and TRBJ2-3; tentatively, D is TRBD1 (6 bases). Germline V lookup: CDR1 LNHDA, CDR2 SQIVND (reference sequence). This CDR3 is built from 14 residues. Between the trimmed V and J ends, which lost 6 bases and 0 bases, there was a span of 10 bases. The CDR3 sequence is CASRVTGSTDTQYF. In DNA, the CDR3 is TGTGCCAGTAGGGTGACAGGTAGCACAGATACGCAGTATTTT.